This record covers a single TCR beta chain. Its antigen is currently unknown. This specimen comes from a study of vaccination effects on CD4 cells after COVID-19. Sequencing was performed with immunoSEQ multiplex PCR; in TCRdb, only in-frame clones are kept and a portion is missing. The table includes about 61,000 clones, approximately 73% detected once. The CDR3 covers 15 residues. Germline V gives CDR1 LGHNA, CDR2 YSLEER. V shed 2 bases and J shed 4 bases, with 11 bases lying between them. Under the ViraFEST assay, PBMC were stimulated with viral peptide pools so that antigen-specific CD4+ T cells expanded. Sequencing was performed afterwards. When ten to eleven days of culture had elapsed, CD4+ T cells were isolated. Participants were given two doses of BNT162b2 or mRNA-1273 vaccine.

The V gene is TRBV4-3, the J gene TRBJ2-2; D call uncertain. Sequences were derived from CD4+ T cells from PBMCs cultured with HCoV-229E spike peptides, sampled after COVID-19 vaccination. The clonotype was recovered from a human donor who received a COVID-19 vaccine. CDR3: CASSQSKGTTGELFF. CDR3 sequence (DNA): TGCGCCAGCAGCCAATCCAAGGGTACCACCGGGGAGCTGTTTTTT.